This T cell receptor beta chain appears in the sequencing data of a study of shared T cell receptors in the human thymus (dated by TCRdb to the early 2020s). Regarding the study in general: The study examined how self-reactive, shared T-cell receptor alpha chains are generated in the human thymus.

About this clone itself: What this receptor recognizes is not known. Nothing much larger sits one base from this clone, and base qualities are not available.

The CDR3 has 13 amino acids, counting the end cysteine and phenylalanine. Kept here is only the CDR3 DNA, which spans 39 bases and is read in frame from base 1. CDR1 and CDR2 are drawn from the germline V gene: MGHRA, YSYEKL. Trimming takes 2 bases off V and 5 bases off J; junction bases not matched to a gene: 1. Library creation used the immunoSEQ multiplex PCR assay. TCRdb stores this immuneACCESS table with in-frame sequences only. Part of the clones is absent; in the studies checked, under half of the shortfall reflects unresolved V genes, and no reason is known for the rest. This sample comprises roughly 560,000 clones, approximately 80% of them detected only once. The biggest ten clones account for 0.013% of the sample. The sample was also reused in another study, on human thymus T cells. The second paper further reports: Immunologically healthy infants undergoing open corrective cardiac surgery for congenital heart defects in Finland were used as donors. The thymus tissue came from surgical resects taken out during corrective cardiac surgery. Both the thymic and the peripheral blood repertoires appeared to show biased V and J gene segment usage. The related research found that thymic TCR repertoires overlapped highly between unrelated individuals. TCR alpha and beta repertoires from about 8 infant thymus samples and a few related peripheral blood samples were characterized in the study. Donor ages ranging from about 7 to 250 days were recorded, and a handful of male and a couple of female infants were included in the cohort. Thymocytes were mechanically released from the tissue and were stored as pellets of about 8.5-31 million cells at -70 degrees C. Genomic DNA was extracted from frozen cell pellets with a QIAsymphony instrument. The immunoSEQ multiplex PCR assay was used to amplify the TCRB and TCRAD loci from a standardized amount of quality-controlled genomic DNA. The amplicons spanned the V(D)J region and were long enough to cover the CDR3 and allow V and J genes to be identified. Through the commercial immunoSEQ service, the amplicons were sequenced on an Illumina platform. Corrections for primer bias and sequencing errors followed previously described methods, while TCRAD and TCRB definitions were based on the IMGT database. Repertoires were analysed with immunoSEQ Analyzer 3.0 and VDJTools, covering basic statistics, V/J segment usage, diversity estimates, rarefaction and pairwise overlap. Diversity was estimated with Chao1, ChaoE, Efron-Thisted, Shannon and inverse Simpson indices, and also on datasets down-sampled to the smallest sample. Repertoire overlap was determined by strict matching of CDR3 nucleotide sequence, V gene and J gene, and Jaccard-based multidimensional scaling clustering was applied. On average, thymus samples yielded around 810,000 unique TCRB clonotypes, whereas blood samples yielded about 80,000.

The chain couples TRBV4-1 to TRBJ1-2, and 8 bases in between align with TRBD1. This clonotype originated in a boy in the first two years of life with a congenital heart defect. Donor details come from another sample of the same person, matched by shared clones. Sequencing used thymocytes. The CDR3: CASSQYRGYGYTF. The bases are TGCGCCAGCAGCCAATACAGGGGGTATGGCTACACCTTC.